This T cell receptor beta chain emerged from a study of shared T cell receptors in the human thymus. CDR1 SNHLY and CDR2 FYNNEI come from the germline V gene. This CDR3 comprises 15 residues. Trimming cost V 4 bases and J 8 bases, with 18 bases left between them. This clone has just one count. Sequencing used immunoSEQ multiplex PCR; TCRdb keeps in-frame clones, though not all of them. Among 720,000 or so clones listed, over 75% were seen once. The same data also went into a second study, on human thymus T cells. From that paper: Corrective surgery for congenital heart defects was being performed on the healthy Finnish infants who were the donors. Resections removed during corrective heart surgery provided the thymus tissue used. Both thymic and peripheral blood repertoires showed apparently biased V and J usage. Related studies found that unrelated individuals share highly overlapping thymic repertoires.

Material: thymocytes. The chain is built from TRBV2 and TRBJ2-1; tentatively, D is TRBD1 (5 bases). The sequence came from a girl under three years old with a congenital heart defect. The CDR3 bases are TGTGCCAGCAGTGGGTACAGGCCAACACAGGATGAGCAGTTCTTC. As protein: CASSGYRPTQDEQFF.